This is a list of T cell receptor beta chains from one sample in a study of T cells in Graves' hyperthyroidism and ophthalmopathy. MiXCR was run by TCRdb on the multiplex PCR reads, yielding one entry per CDR3 protein. The profile shows more than 550,000 distinct CDR3 sequences, over 40% of them singletons. Sequenced: peripheral blood or thyroid tissue (not recorded which). The receptor set was obtained from an adult man with Graves' disease, either hyperthyroidism or ophthalmopathy (not recorded which). CDR3s include the opening cysteine and the closing phenylalanine or tryptophan. Each record gives: J gene, D gene, V gene, CDR3 protein. A D gene is named only where the DNA matches it firmly.

j_call: TRBJ2-7
d_call: .
v_call: TRBV29-1
cdr3_aa: CSVVGTTYEQYF

j_call: TRBJ1-4
d_call: TRBD1
v_call: TRBV7-9
cdr3_aa: CASNDRDGEKLFF

j_call: TRBJ1-4
d_call: .
v_call: TRBV6-1
cdr3_aa: CASSEVKEKLFF

j_call: TRBJ1-1
d_call: TRBD1
v_call: TRBV12-3/TRBV12-4
cdr3_aa: CASSLGGQGNTEAFF

j_call: TRBJ1-1
d_call: .
v_call: TRBV15
cdr3_aa: CATSSVAGHPNTEAFF

j_call: TRBJ2-5
d_call: .
v_call: TRBV29-1
cdr3_aa: CSVDVGGTQYF

j_call: TRBJ2-6
d_call: TRBD2
v_call: TRBV29-1
cdr3_aa: CSAAGTSGGVNVLTF

j_call: TRBJ1-1
d_call: .
v_call: TRBV6-1
cdr3_aa: CAGSPSVRTDTEAFF

j_call: TRBJ1-1
d_call: .
v_call: TRBV24-1
cdr3_aa: CATAFGTEAFF

j_call: TRBJ1-1
d_call: .
v_call: TRBV2
cdr3_aa: CASSGGENTEAFF